This entry is about one T cell receptor beta chain. No antigen is known for it. A single base separates this from a much larger clone, so it may be a read error. No cell sorting was done before RNA was extracted from the tissue. This non-tumor lung sample came from over 3 cm beyond the tumor edge. These data are taken from a study of tumor and adjacent non-tumor tissue in lung cancer. Study conclusions and caveats: Compared with tumor, normal lung showed significantly lower TCR diversity. Top 100 clones took a larger repertoire share in normal lung.

The CDR3 covers 13 residues. The germline V gene encodes CDR1 MNHEY and CDR2 SVGAGI. Three rounds of nested PCR, following a modified ARM-PCR protocol, produced the TCRbeta library. TCRdb reanalysed the multiplex PCR reads using MiXCR and keeps one entry per CDR3 protein. Of approximately 77,000 distinct CDR3 sequences in the sample, roughly 80% are singletons; the top ten hold about 51%. The chain joins TRBV6-5 to TRBJ1-2; D may be TRBD1 (5 bases). The source of this sequence is a man aged 55 to 69 with non-small cell lung cancer. Sequencing was carried out using distant non-tumor lung tissue. CDR3 DNA sequence: TGTGTCAGCAGTAAGGGGTCGGACTATGGCTACACCTTC. The encoded protein is CVSSKGSDYGYTF.